The 28 T cell receptor beta chains reported below all come from one sample, sequenced in a study of Graves' ophthalmopathy and Graves' hyperthyroidism. RNA transcripts provided the template for amplifying TCR beta CDR3 regions. The workflow started with a first-round RT-PCR run with HTBI primers and then moved on to a second-round multiplex PCR. MiXCR, applied by TCRdb to the multiplex PCR reads, yields one record per CDR3 protein. There are 170,000 or so distinct CDR3 sequences in the sample; roughly 36% occur only once, and nearly 9% lies in the top ten. Sequencing was done on a sample of peripheral blood. The receptors here all came from a man younger than 40 with Graves' ophthalmopathy.

The chain recombines TRBV6-1 with TRBJ2-5; tentative D call: TRBD2 (5 bases). From germline, CDR1 is MNHNS and CDR2 SASEGT. V lost 3 bases and J 3 bases, leaving 20 bases between the germline ends. This CDR3 is built from 17 residues. The CDR3 DNA reads TGTGCCAGCAGTGAGAATGGACTGACCCTGCGTAAAGAGACCCAGTACTTC. Translated: CASSENGLTLRKETQYF.

This clonotype was recorded at least ten times. V is TRBV24-1 and J is TRBJ2-2; D is unresolved. This CDR3 region has 16 residues. Germline V gene data show CDR1 as KGHDR and CDR2 as SFDVKD. The V end was cut by 3 bases, the J end by 3 bases, with 13 bases between. The CDR3 loop reads CATSDRSWADTGELFF. The CDR3 nucleotides read TGTGCCACCAGTGATCGGTCCTGGGCAGACACCGGGGAGCTGTTTTTT.

This clonotype appeared many times. The chain employs TRBV6-2 or TRBV6-3 and TRBJ2-7; possible D gene TRBD1, 5 bases. This CDR3 spans 13 amino acids. Germline V gene data show CDR1 as MNHEY and CDR2 as SVGEGT. Trimming cost V 2 bases and J 3 bases, with 8 bases left between them. CDR3 protein: CASSYETVYEQYF. The CDR3 DNA sequence: TGTGCCAGCAGTTACGAGACAGTCTACGAGCAGTACTTC.

The genes are TRBV28 and TRBJ1-3, with a possible D match to TRBD1 (5 bases). This CDR3 has 16 residues. Per germline, CDR1 MDHEN and CDR2 SYDVKM. The germline V and J ends were trimmed by 5 bases and 0 bases, with 14 bases remaining between them. CDR3 DNA sequence: TGTGCCAGCAGTCCTTGGGGGTTAGGCTCTGGAAACACCATATATTTT. Translation: CASSPWGLGSGNTIYF.

The chain is built from TRBV28 and TRBJ2-5, with a tentative D call TRBD1 (6 bases). V lost 6 bases and J lost 5, with 13 bases in between. This CDR3 has 13 amino acids. Germline CDR1 and CDR2: MDHEN and SYDVKM. The CDR3 region has the DNA TGTGCCAGCAGCCGTGGACAGCGGGAGACCCAGTACTTC. Translated, it gives CASSRGQRETQYF.

The table lists this clonotype with many counts. The chain joins TRBV28 to TRBJ1-3; D is undetermined. Germline CDR1 MDHEN, CDR2 SYDVKM. Trimming left V 6 bases short and J 0 bases short, with 3 bases between. The CDR3 contains 12 residues. The CDR3 DNA follows: TGTGCCAGCAGGGTCTCTGGAAACACCATATATTTT. Residues: CASRVSGNTIYF.

This clonotype was counted a few times. The rearrangement links TRBV12-3 or TRBV12-4 to TRBJ2-7; D is unclear. The CDR3 is 12 residues long. V gave up 3 bases and J gave up 12 bases, with 15 bases separating them. CDR3 loop: CASSLAGLPPYF. In nucleotides, the CDR3 is TGTGCCAGCAGTTTGGCTGGGCTCCCCCCGTACTTC.

This clonotype was seen ten or more times. The CDR3 sequence is CASSGDRGYYGYTF. The CDR3 bases are TGTGCCAGCAGTGGGGACAGGGGGTACTATGGCTACACCTTC. The chain employs TRBV28 and TRBJ1-2, with 11 nucleotides matching TRBD1. V trimming: 5 bases; J trimming: 3 bases; junction bases outside the gene matches: 2. From germline, CDR1 is MDHEN and CDR2 SYDVKM. CDR3 length: 14 residues.

The J gene is TRBJ2-7, the V gene TRBV7-2; D is unclear. Trimming took off 6 bases at V and 3 bases at J, with 12 bases between the two ends. The CDR3 is 13 residues long. CDR1 and CDR2 from the germline V gene are SGHTA and FQGNSA. Written as DNA, the CDR3 is TGTGCCAGCAGTCGAGGACGGATCTACGAGCAGTACTTC. The encoded protein is CASSRGRIYEQYF. Complete variable domain (other parts from reference TRBV7-2 and TRBJ2-7): GAGVSQSPSNKVTEKGKDVELRCDPISGHTALYWYRQSLGQGLEFLIYFQGNSAPDKSGLPSDRFSAERTGGSVSTLTIQRTQQEDSAVYLCASSRGRIYEQYFGPGTRLTVT.

The V call is TRBV11-3, the J call TRBJ1-1; no firm D call. Germline-derived CDR1 and CDR2 are SGHNT and YENEEA. Trimming pared 1 base from V and 1 base from J, leaving 25 bases between. The CDR3 runs 20 residues. CDR3 nucleotide sequence: TGTGCCAGCAGCTTAGGTTCGGGTTTTGGGGTTGTTGAGGGGAACACTGAAGCTTTCTTT. Its translation: CASSLGSGFGVVEGNTEAFF.

The chain employs TRBV7-2 and TRBJ1-2; D gene uncertain. The CDR3 is made up of 15 amino acids. In germline, CDR1 is SGHTA, CDR2 FQGNSA. Trimming took off 1 base at V and 3 bases at J, with 12 bases between the two ends. CDR3 DNA: TGTGCCAGCAGCTTAGTAGTGTCCAGCGACTATGGCTACACCTTC. Amino acids: CASSLVVSSDYGYTF.

In this sample, this clonotype turned up once. V is TRBV6-2 or TRBV6-3 and J is TRBJ2-5, with no clear D. Trimming removed 8 bases from V and 4 bases from J, with 14 bases in between. Germline V gene lookup returns CDR1 MNHEY and CDR2 SVGEGT. This CDR3 has 13 amino acids. The CDR3 DNA is TGTGCCAGCCCTGACAAGTCCCCAGAGACCCAGTACTTC. Its translation: CASPDKSPETQYF.

Only one count was recorded for this clonotype. J is TRBJ1-1 and V is TRBV19; TRBD1 might be the D (5 bases). This CDR3 is 14 amino acids long. Germline CDR1 reads LNHDA; CDR2 reads SQIVND (reference sequence). V gave up 3 bases and J gave up 0 bases, with 8 bases separating them. The CDR3 protein is CASSIGGMNTEAFF. The CDR3 DNA sequence: TGTGCCAGTAGTATTGGGGGTATGAACACTGAAGCTTTCTTT.

This clonotype has ten or more counts. The chain uses TRBV4-1 and TRBJ2-5; D uncertain. Trimming removed 1 base from V and 4 bases from J, with 7 bases in between. CDR1 and CDR2 from the germline V gene are MGHRA and YSYEKL. The CDR3 runs 13 residues. CDR3 sequence: CASSQGPLETQYF. The CDR3 bases are TGCGCCAGCAGCCAAGGGCCTCTAGAGACCCAGTACTTC.

As for this clonotype: Mismatch with germline at one junction end may stem from a read error. V and J are TRBV5-1 and TRBJ2-7; D unclear. This CDR3 contains 13 residues. CDR1 and CDR2 from the germline V gene are SGHRS and YFSETQ. The CDR3 loop reads CASSWTVSYEQYF. The CDR3, as DNA: TGCGCCAGCAGTTGGACGGTCTCCTACGAGCAATACTTC.

This chain joins TRBV6-5 and TRBJ1-2, with a tentative D call TRBD1 (5 bases). CDR3 length: 14 amino acids. Per the germline V gene, CDR1 is MNHEY and CDR2 is SVGAGI. Trimming removed 0 bases from V and 5 bases from J, with 10 bases in between. The CDR3: CASSYSIGGYGYTF. Written as DNA, the CDR3 is TGTGCCAGCAGTTACTCAATTGGGGGTTATGGCTACACCTTC.

This clonotype was seen more than once but under ten times. The rearrangement uses TRBV24-1 and TRBJ2-5; D is possibly TRBD1 or TRBD2 (5 bases each). V was trimmed by 8 bases and J by 2 bases, leaving 26 bases between them. The germline V gene encodes CDR1 KGHDR and CDR2 SFDVKD. This CDR3 spans 18 amino acids. This CDR3 is CATIRLSDSENVQETQYF. In DNA form, the CDR3 reads TGTGCCACCATACGTCTTAGCGACAGCGAAAACGTACAAGAGACCCAGTACTTC.

Many counts were recorded for this clonotype. The chain uses TRBV28 and TRBJ1-1; D possibly corresponds to TRBD1 (6 bases). The CDR3 runs 13 residues. Germline V gives CDR1 MDHEN, CDR2 SYDVKM. Trimming took 10 bases from V and 0 from J, leaving 12 bases between them. The CDR3 protein is CAIRTEMNTEAFF. Here the CDR3 DNA reads TGTGCCATCAGGACAGAAATGAACACTGAAGCTTTCTTT.

This clonotype appeared a single time. The chain has TRBV9 and TRBJ2-5; D gene ambiguous. Germline CDR1 SGDLS, CDR2 YYNGEE. This CDR3 is built from 12 residues. V lost 3 bases and J 4 bases, leaving 7 bases between the germline ends. The CDR3 DNA reads as TGTGCCAGCAGCGACATCTCAGAGACCCAGTACTTC. It codes for CASSDISETQYF.

This clonotype was observed at least ten times. V is TRBV7-2 and J is TRBJ2-7; tentatively, D is TRBD2 (5 bases). This CDR3 is built from 14 residues. Trimming removed 3 bases from V and 3 bases from J, with 12 bases in between. The germline gives CDR1 SGHTA, CDR2 FQGNSA. This CDR3 is CASSFDGEIYEQYF. The CDR3 DNA follows: TGTGCCAGCAGCTTCGACGGGGAGATCTACGAGCAGTACTTC.

A single count supports this clonotype. The genes are TRBV2 and TRBJ2-7; 13 positions match TRBD2. Trimming at V came to 6 bases and at J to 7 bases, leaving 9 bases not matched to a gene. The CDR3 sequence is 15 residues long. Germline-derived CDR1 and CDR2 are SNHLY and FYNNEI. CDR3 bases: TGTGCCAGCAGCGCAACTAGCGGGAGGGGTCATGAGCAGTACTTC. Amino acid sequence: CASSATSGRGHEQYF.

This clonotype was recorded many times. The chain links TRBV6-2 or TRBV6-3 to TRBJ2-2; no clear D gene. CDR1 and CDR2 from the germline V gene are MNHEY and SVGEGT. V lost 2 bases and J lost 4, with 2 bases in between. The CDR3 runs to 12 residues. DNA for the CDR3: TGTGCCAGCAGTTACATCACCGGGGAGCTGTTTTTT. Its protein product is CASSYITGELFF.

This clonotype was found many times. V and J are TRBV6-2 or TRBV6-3 and TRBJ2-6; D possibly corresponds to TRBD1 (5 bases). The CDR3 contains 19 residues. Germline values: CDR1 MNHEY, CDR2 SVGEGT. Trimming removed 2 bases at V and 0 bases at J, with 17 bases between. CDR3 nucleotides: TGTGCCAGCAGTTACCCAGGGCAGGGATCAATCTCTGGGGCCAACGTCCTGACTTTC. It codes for CASSYPGQGSISGANVLTF.

This clonotype was seen at least ten times. The CDR3 coding sequence is TGCGCCAGCAGCCAATTTCGGGGACCCGGGGAGCTGTTTTTT. Its protein product is CASSQFRGPGELFF. The chain carries TRBV4-3 and TRBJ2-2; D possibly matches TRBD1 or TRBD2 (5 bases each). The germline V gene encodes CDR1 LGHNA and CDR2 YSLEER. The length of the CDR3 is 14 residues. V was trimmed by 2 bases and J by 6 bases, leaving 10 bases between them.

The chain is built from TRBV6-5 and TRBJ2-7, with 7 nucleotides matching TRBD2. The CDR3 runs 14 residues. CDR1 MNHEY and CDR2 SVGAGI come from the germline V gene. J lost 3 bases, V lost 4 bases, and 6 bases had no gene match. This CDR3 reads CASSSGGRSYEQYF. CDR3 in DNA: TGTGCCAGCAGTTCGGGGGGACGAAGCTACGAGCAGTACTTC.

This clonotype was detected a few times. The chain combines TRBV6-1 with TRBJ1-1, with 7 bases matching TRBD1. This CDR3 is 15 amino acids long. The ends lost 6 bases at V and 1 base at J; junction bases unmatched: 8. Germline V gives CDR1 MNHNS, CDR2 SASEGT. CDR3 sequence reads: CASRRGGAENTEAFF. CDR3 nucleotides: TGTGCCAGCAGACGAGGGGGCGCGGAGAACACTGAAGCTTTCTTT.

This clonotype was seen ten or more times. The chain has TRBV30 and TRBJ1-5; no reliable D call. Germline V lookup: CDR1 GTSNPN, CDR2 SVGIG (reference sequence). The CDR3 is 13 residues long. The germline V and J ends were trimmed by 1 base and 2 bases, with 6 bases remaining between them. CDR3 loop: CAWSEGGNQPQHF. The CDR3 DNA follows: TGTGCCTGGAGTGAGGGAGGCAATCAGCCCCAGCATTTT.

This clonotype came up many times. J is TRBJ2-7 and V is TRBV7-8, with 8 bases lining up with TRBD1. The CDR3 is made up of 16 amino acids. Germline V lookup: CDR1 SGHVS, CDR2 FQNEAQ. V lost 5 bases, J lost 3 bases, and 12 bases stayed unmatched. CDR3 loop: CASSPPDRGPFYEQYF. DNA of the CDR3: TGTGCCAGCAGCCCTCCTGACAGGGGCCCATTCTACGAGCAGTACTTC.